A selection of T cell receptor beta chains follows, all from one sample in a study of beta chain features in type 1 diabetes. The repertoire was sequenced with immunoSEQ multiplex PCR; TCRdb's copy has only in-frame clones and lacks some. The repertoire holds about 660,000 clones, over 12% seen once, with 0.04% in the top ten. Sequenced input: naive CD4+ T cells from blood. The receptors shown here come from a man younger than 35 with type 1 diabetes. CDR3s include the opening cysteine and the closing phenylalanine or tryptophan. A D gene is named only where the DNA matches it firmly. The size of a clone is reported for some rows only, either as once, few or many, or as a class for expanded clones.

cdr3_nt | cdr3_aa | v_call | d_call | j_call | clone_size
TGTGCCTGGAGTCGGGGGGGGCCGCTGAGGAATGAGCAGTTCTTC | CAWSRGGPLRNEQFF | TRBV30 | TRBD2 | TRBJ2-1 | few
TGTGCCAGCAGCCCCCGGGGTGGTGGCACCGGGGAGCTGTTTTTT | CASSPRGGGTGELFF | TRBV5-4 | - | TRBJ2-2 | few
TGCAGCGTTGAGGGGACAGCTGGGGCCAACGTCCTGACTTTC | CSVEGTAGANVLTF | TRBV29-1 | TRBD1 | TRBJ2-6 | -
TGTGCCACCACCTATAGGAACACCGGGGAGCTGTTTTTT | CATTYRNTGELFF | TRBV15 | - | TRBJ2-2 | few
TGTGCCAGCAGTTACAGGGACAGATATGGCAATGAGCAGTTCTTC | CASSYRDRYGNEQFF | TRBV6-5 | TRBD1 | TRBJ2-1 | few
TGTGCCAGCAGCCCGAGAGGGGGCAGGGACACCGGGGAGCTGTTTTTT | CASSPRGGRDTGELFF | TRBV7-9 | TRBD1 | TRBJ2-2 | -
TGTGCCAGCAGCCAAGATTCGAGGGGGTCGAGAGCTTTCTTT | CASSQDSRGSRAFF | TRBV14 | - | TRBJ1-1 | few
TGCAGCGTTGTGGTACTAGCGGGACCAGATACGCAGTATTTT | CSVVVLAGPDTQYF | TRBV29-1 | TRBD2 | TRBJ2-3 | few
TGTGCCATCAGTGGGGGTGGCATCTCTGGGGCCAACGTCCTGACTTTC | CAISGGGISGANVLTF | TRBV10-3 | - | TRBJ2-6 | -
TGTGCCAGTAGGCCACCATGGAATGAGCAGTTCTTC | CASRPPWNEQFF | TRBV19 | - | TRBJ2-1 | few
TGTGCCAGCAGGTTGACAGGGGCAACTAATGAAAAACTGTTTTTT | CASRLTGATNEKLFF | TRBV25-1 | TRBD1 | TRBJ1-4 | few
TGTGCCAGCAGCCCCGGGACAGGGGGCGCGCAGTACTTC | CASSPGTGGAQYF | TRBV14 | TRBD1 | TRBJ2-7 | few
TGTGCCAGCAGCGGGAGGACAGGTCGCACTGAAGCTTTCTTT | CASSGRTGRTEAFF | TRBV5-4 | TRBD1 | TRBJ1-1 | -
TGTGCCAGCAGTTTAGACCGAGCTGGAAACACCATATATTTT | CASSLDRAGNTIYF | TRBV28 | - | TRBJ1-3 | few
TGTGCCAGCAGCACCCACCCGGGACTAGCGGGAGGGCCTGGGAGCTCCTACGAGCAGTACTTC | CASSTHPGLAGGPGSSYEQYF | TRBV9 | TRBD2 | TRBJ2-7 | -
TGTGCCAGCAGCTTACTAGCGGCGATCACAGATACGCAGTATTTT | CASSLLAAITDTQYF | TRBV7-3 | TRBD2 | TRBJ2-3 | few
TGTGCCAGTAGCGCCGGGACATCTCCTAATGAGCAGTTCTTC | CASSAGTSPNEQFF | TRBV19 | - | TRBJ2-1 | -
TGTGCCAGCCTGAAACTCGGGGACCCCCGGTACTTC | CASLKLGDPRYF | TRBV2 | - | TRBJ2-5 | -
TGTGCCAGCAGCGTAGGAGCTAGCGGGGGAACTACCTTCTCCTACGAGCAGTACTTC | CASSVGASGGTTFSYEQYF | TRBV9 | TRBD2 | TRBJ2-7 | few
TGTGCCAGCATCAGCTTTCTTCAGGATGGGAATGAGCAGTTCTTC | CASISFLQDGNEQFF | TRBV28 | - | TRBJ2-1 | -
TGTGCCAGCAGCGCCCGGCGAGGGACAGGGGGCTACGAGCAGTACTTC | CASSARRGTGGYEQYF | TRBV9 | TRBD1 | TRBJ2-7 | -
TGTGCCTGGTGCAGGGGTGGCAATCAGCCCCAGCATTTT | CAWCRGGNQPQHF | TRBV30 | - | TRBJ1-5 | few
TGCAGCGTTGTAACTAGCGGGAGCACAGATACGCAGTATTTT | CSVVTSGSTDTQYF | TRBV29-1 | TRBD2 | TRBJ2-3 | -
TGTGCCAGCAGTTTACTCGGGACAGGGGGAGAGGATACGCAGTATTTT | CASSLLGTGGEDTQYF | TRBV25-1 | TRBD1 | TRBJ2-3 | -
TGTGCCAACCCGAAGGGGCTAGCGGGAGTCTCTGCCTACGAGCAGTACTTC | CANPKGLAGVSAYEQYF | TRBV19 | TRBD2 | TRBJ2-7 | -
TGTGCCAGCAGCCCCGTCAGGGGGGGGCACTCCTACGAGCAGTACTTC | CASSPVRGGHSYEQYF | TRBV11-2 | - | TRBJ2-7 | few
TGTGCCGGACCCGACAGAAGGGCTTTCTTT | CAGPDRRAFF | TRBV30 | - | TRBJ1-1 | -
TGTGCCAGCAGCTCCAGAGAGACCCAGTACTTC | CASSSRETQYF | TRBV7-2 | - | TRBJ2-5 | few
TGTGCCAGCAGATCAGGGAGTCAGGGCTACACCTTC | CASRSGSQGYTF | TRBV7-9 | - | TRBJ1-2 | -
TGTGCCATCAGTGATAAGCAGGGGGTTCTCACGTGGTCACCCCTCCACTTT | CAISDKQGVLTWSPLHF | TRBV10-3 | TRBD1 | TRBJ1-6 | -
TGCGCCAGCAGCTTGACTTTACAGGGGGACACTGAAGCTTTCTTT | CASSLTLQGDTEAFF | TRBV5-1 | TRBD1 | TRBJ1-1 | few
TGCGCCAGCAGCGGCCTTACAGGGGCCGCGACTAACACCGGGGAGCTGTTTTTT | CASSGLTGAATNTGELFF | TRBV4-1 | TRBD1 | TRBJ2-2 | -
TGTGCCAGCAGGGACCGGACAACTGGGGCCAACGTCCTGACTTTC | CASRDRTTGANVLTF | TRBV2 | - | TRBJ2-6 | few
TGTGCCAGCACTGGCAGGACTAATGAAAAACTGTTTTTT | CASTGRTNEKLFF | TRBV6-6 | - | TRBJ1-4 | few
TGCGCCAGCACCGAACAGGGGTCGGCCATTCAGTACTTC | CASTEQGSAIQYF | TRBV5-1 | TRBD1 | TRBJ2-4 | -
TGTGCCAGCAGTTTTCTAGCGGGAAAGGAGGAGCAGTACTTC | CASSFLAGKEEQYF | TRBV27 | TRBD2 | TRBJ2-7 | -
TGTGCCAGCAGGGGACCTAAGCAGGATACGCAGTATTTT | CASRGPKQDTQYF | TRBV11-2 | - | TRBJ2-3 | -
TGTGCCTGGAGTGTAGCTCGAGGCTACTCAAGCTCCTACAATGAGCAGTTCTTC | CAWSVARGYSSSYNEQFF | TRBV30 | - | TRBJ2-1 | -
TGTGCCAGCTCCTCCGGGTCAATAAACATTCAGTACTTC | CASSSGSINIQYF | TRBV5-6 | - | TRBJ2-4 | few
TGTGCCAGCTCCCTAATCGGGGCTAGCGGGAAGGAGACCCAGTACTTC | CASSLIGASGKETQYF | TRBV28 | TRBD2 | TRBJ2-5 | few
TGTGCCAGCAGCCCCAGGGCAGGATTCACAGATACGCAGTATTTT | CASSPRAGFTDTQYF | TRBV5-8 | - | TRBJ2-3 | few
TGTGCCAGTAGTATCGGCCTAGCGGTATCCTACGAGCAGTACTTC | CASSIGLAVSYEQYF | TRBV19 | TRBD2 | TRBJ2-7 | few